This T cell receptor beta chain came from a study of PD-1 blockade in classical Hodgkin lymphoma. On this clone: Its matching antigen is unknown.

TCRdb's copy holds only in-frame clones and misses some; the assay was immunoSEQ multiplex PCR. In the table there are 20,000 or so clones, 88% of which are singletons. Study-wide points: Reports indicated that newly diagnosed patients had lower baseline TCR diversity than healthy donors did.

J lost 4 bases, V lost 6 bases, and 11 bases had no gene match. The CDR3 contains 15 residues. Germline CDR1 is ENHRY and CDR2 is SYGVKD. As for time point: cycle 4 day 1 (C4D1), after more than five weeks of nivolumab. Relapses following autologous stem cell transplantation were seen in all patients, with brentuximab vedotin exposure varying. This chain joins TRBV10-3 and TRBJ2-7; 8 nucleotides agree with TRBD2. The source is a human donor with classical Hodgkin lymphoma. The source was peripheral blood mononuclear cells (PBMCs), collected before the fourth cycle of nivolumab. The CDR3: CAISPTGTRVYEQYF. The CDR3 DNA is TGTGCCATCAGCCCAACCGGGACTAGGGTATACGAGCAGTACTTC.